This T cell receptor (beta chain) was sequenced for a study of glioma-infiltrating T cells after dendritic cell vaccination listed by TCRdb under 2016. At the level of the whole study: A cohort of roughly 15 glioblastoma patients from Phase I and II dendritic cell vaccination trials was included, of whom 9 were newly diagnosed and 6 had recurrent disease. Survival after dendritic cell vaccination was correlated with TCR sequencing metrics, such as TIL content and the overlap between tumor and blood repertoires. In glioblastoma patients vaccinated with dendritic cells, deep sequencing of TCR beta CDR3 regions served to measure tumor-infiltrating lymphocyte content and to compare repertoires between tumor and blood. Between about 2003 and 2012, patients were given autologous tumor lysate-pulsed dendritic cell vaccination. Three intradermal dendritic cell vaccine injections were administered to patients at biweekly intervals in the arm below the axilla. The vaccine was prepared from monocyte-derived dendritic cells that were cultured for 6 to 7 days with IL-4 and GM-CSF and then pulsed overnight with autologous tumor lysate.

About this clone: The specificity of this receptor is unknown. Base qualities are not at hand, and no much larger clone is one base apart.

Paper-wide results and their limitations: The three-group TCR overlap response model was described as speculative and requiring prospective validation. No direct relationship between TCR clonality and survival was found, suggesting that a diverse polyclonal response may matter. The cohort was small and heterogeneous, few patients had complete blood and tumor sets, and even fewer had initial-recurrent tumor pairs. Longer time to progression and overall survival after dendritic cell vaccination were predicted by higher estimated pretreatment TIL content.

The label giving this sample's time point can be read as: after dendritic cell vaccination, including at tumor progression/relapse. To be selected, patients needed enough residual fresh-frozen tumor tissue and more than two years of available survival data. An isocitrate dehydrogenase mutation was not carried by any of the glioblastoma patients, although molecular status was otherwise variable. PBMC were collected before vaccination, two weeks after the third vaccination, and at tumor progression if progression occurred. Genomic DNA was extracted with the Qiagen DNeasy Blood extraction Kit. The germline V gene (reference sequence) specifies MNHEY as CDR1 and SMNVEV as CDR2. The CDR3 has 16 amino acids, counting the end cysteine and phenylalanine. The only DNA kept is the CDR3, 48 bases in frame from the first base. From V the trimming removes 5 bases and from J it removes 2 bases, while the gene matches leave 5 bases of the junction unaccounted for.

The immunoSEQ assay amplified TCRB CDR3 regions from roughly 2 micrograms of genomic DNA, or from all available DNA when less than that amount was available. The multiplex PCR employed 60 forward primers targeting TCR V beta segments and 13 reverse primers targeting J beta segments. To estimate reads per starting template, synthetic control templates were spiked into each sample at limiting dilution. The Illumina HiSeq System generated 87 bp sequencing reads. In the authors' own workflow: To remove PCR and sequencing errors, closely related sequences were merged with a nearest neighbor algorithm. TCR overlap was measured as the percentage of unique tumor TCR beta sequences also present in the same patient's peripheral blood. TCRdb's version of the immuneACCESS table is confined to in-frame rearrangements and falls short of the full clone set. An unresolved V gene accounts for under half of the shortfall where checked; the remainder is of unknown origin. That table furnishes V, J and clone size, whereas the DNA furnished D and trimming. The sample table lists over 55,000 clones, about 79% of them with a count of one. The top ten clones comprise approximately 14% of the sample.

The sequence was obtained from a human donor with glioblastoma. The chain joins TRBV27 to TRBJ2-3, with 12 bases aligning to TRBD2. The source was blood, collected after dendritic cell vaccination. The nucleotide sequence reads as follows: TGTGCCAGCAGTGAACTAGCGGGGGGCTCCACAGATACGCAGTATTTT. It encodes CASSELAGGSTDTQYF.